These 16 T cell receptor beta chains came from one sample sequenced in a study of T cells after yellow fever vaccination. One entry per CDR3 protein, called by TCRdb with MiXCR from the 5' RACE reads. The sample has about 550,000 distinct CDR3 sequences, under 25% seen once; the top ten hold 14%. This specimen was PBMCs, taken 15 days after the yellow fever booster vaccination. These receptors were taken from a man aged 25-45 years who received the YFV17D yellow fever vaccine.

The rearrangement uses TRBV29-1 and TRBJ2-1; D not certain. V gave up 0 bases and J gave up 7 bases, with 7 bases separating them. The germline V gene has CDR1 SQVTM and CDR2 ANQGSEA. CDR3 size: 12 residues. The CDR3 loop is CSVEDAGNEQFF. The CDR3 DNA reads TGCAGCGTTGAAGATGCCGGGAATGAGCAGTTCTTC.

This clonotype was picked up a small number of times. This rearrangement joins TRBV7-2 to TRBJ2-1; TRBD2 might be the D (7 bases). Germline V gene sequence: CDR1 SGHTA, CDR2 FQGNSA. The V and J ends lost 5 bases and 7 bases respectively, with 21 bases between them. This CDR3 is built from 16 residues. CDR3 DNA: TGTGCCAGCAGCCCAAGACGAGGGGGGGAAAGAAATGAGCAGTTCTTC. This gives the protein CASSPRRGGERNEQFF.

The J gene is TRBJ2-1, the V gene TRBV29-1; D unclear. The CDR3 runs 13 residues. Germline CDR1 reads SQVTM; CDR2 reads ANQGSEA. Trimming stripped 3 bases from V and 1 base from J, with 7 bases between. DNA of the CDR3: TGCAGCGTTGATGTTGGATCCTACAATGAGCAGTTCTTC. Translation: CSVDVGSYNEQFF.

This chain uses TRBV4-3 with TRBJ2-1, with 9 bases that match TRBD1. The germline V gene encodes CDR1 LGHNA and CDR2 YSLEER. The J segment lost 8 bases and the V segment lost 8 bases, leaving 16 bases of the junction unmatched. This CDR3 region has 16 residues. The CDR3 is CASARGGGQGLDEQFF. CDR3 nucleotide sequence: TGCGCCAGCGCCAGAGGTGGGGGACAGGGCCTCGATGAGCAGTTCTTC.

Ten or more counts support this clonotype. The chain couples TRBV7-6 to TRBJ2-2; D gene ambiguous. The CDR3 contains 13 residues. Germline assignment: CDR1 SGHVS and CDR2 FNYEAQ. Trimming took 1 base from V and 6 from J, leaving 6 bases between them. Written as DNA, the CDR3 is TGTGCCAGCAGCTTAGTTCGAGCCGGGGAGCTGTTTTTT. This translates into CASSLVRAGELFF.

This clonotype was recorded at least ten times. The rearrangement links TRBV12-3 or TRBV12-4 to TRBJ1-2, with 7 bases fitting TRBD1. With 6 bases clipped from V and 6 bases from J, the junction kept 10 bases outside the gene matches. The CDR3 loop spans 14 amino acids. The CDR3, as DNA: TGTGCCAGCAGGTCGGACAGGCGAATTCATGGCTACACCTTC. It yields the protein CASRSDRRIHGYTF.

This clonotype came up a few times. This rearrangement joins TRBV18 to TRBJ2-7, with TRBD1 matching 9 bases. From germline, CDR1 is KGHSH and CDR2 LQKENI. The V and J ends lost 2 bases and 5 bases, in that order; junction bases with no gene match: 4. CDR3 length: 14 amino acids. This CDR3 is CASSPVGQGDEQYF. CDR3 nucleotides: TGTGCCAGCTCACCAGTGGGACAGGGCGACGAGCAGTACTTC.

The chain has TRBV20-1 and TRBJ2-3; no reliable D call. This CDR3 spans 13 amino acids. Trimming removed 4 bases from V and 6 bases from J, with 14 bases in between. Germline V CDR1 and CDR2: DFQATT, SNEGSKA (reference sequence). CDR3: CSAILRRSDTQYF. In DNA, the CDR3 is TGCAGTGCTATCTTACGGCGGTCGGATACGCAGTATTTT.

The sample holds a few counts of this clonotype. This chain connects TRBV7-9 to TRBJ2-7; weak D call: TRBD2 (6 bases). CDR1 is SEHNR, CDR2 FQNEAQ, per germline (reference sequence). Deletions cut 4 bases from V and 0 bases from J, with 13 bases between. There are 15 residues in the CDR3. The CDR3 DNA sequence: TGTGCCAGCAGCTATCCGGGACTCTCCTCCTACGAGCAGTACTTC. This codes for CASSYPGLSSYEQYF.

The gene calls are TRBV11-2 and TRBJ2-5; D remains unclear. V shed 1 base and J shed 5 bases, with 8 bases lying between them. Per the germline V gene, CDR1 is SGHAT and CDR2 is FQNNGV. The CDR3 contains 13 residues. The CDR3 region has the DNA TGTGCCAGCAGCTTAGCCCTGTGGGAGACCCAGTACTTC. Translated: CASSLALWETQYF.

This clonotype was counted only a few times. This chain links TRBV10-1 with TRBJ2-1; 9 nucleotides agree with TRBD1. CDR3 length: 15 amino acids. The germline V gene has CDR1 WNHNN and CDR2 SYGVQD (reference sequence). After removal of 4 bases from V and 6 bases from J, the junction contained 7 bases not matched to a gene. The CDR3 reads CASSGTGASSNEQFF. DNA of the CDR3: TGCGCCAGCAGTGGGACAGGGGCGTCGTCCAATGAGCAGTTCTTC.

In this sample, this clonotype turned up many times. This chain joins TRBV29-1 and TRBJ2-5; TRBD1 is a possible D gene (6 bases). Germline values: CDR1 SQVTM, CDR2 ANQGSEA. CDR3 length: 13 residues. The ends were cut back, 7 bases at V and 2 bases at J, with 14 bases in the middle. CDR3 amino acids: CSEYIRGQETQYF. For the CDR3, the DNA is TGCAGCGAATATATTAGGGGGCAAGAGACCCAGTACTTC.

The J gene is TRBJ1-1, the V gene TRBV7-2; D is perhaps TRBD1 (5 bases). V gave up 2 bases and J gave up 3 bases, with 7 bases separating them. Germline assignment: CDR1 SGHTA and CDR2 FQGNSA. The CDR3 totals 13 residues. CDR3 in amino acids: CASSLKGDTEAFF. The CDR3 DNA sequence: TGTGCCAGCAGCTTAAAAGGGGACACTGAAGCTTTCTTT.

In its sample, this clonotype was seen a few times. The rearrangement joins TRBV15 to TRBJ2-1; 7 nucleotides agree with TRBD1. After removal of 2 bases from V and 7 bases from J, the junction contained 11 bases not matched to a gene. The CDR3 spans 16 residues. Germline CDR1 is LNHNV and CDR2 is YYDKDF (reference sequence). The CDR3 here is CATSRSGGNLLNEQFF. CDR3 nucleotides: TGTGCCACCAGCAGATCAGGGGGAAACCTACTAAATGAGCAGTTCTTC.

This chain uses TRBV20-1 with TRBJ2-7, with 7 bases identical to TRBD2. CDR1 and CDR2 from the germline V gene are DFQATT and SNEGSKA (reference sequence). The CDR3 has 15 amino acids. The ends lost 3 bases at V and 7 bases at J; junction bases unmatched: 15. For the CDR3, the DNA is TGCAGTGCTAGGGAGATCGGCGGGGGAACGCGGGAGCAGTACTTC. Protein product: CSAREIGGGTREQYF.

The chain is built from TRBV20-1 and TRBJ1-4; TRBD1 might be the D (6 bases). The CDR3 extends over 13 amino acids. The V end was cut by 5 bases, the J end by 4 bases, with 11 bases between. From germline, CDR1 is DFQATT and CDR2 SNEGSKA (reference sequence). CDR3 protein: CSAARTVNEKLFF. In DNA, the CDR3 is TGCAGTGCTGCCCGGACAGTTAATGAAAAACTGTTTTTT.